Below, 21 T cell receptor beta chains from the same sample are listed, as sequenced in a study of T cells in Graves' hyperthyroidism and ophthalmopathy. Amplification of TCR beta CDR3 regions was performed using RNA transcripts as template. HTBI primers drove first-round RT-PCR of the TCR CDR3. TCRdb re-called the multiplex PCR reads with MiXCR, one entry per CDR3 protein. This repertoire shows about 250,000 distinct CDR3 sequences, 15% found once; its top ten account for roughly 31%. The sequenced sample consisted of blood. Receptors originate from a woman between 50 and 59 years old with Graves' hyperthyroidism that later progressed to Graves' ophthalmopathy.

In its sample, this clonotype was seen many times. The chain employs TRBV30 and TRBJ2-7; D is ambiguous. There are 13 residues in the CDR3. Germline V gene sequence: CDR1 GTSNPN, CDR2 SVGIG (reference sequence). V shed 0 bases and J shed 1 base, with 7 bases lying between them. CDR3 nucleotides: TGTGCCTGGAGTGTACACAGTTCCTACGAGCAGTACTTC. Amino acids: CAWSVHSSYEQYF.

The chain joins TRBV19 to TRBJ2-3; TRBD2 agrees at 9 bases. Unmatched junction bases numbered 7, after V lost 3 bases and J lost 6 bases. The germline V gene encodes CDR1 LNHDA and CDR2 SQIVND (reference sequence). The CDR3 has 15 amino acids. The DNA of the CDR3 is TGTGCCAGTAGTATGGCAGCGGGAGGAAGTGATACGCAGTATTTT. It encodes CASSMAAGGSDTQYF.

This clonotype was counted only a few times. This sequence joins TRBV3-1 and TRBJ1-3, with a weak D call TRBD1 (5 bases). This CDR3 has 14 residues. From germline, CDR1 is LGHDT and CDR2 YNNKEL (reference sequence). Trimming stripped 4 bases from V and 4 bases from J, with 11 bases between. CDR3 region: CASSLGVGGNTIYF. CDR3 coding DNA: TGTGCCAGCAGCCTAGGGGTTGGGGGAAACACCATATATTTT.

This clonotype was seen repeatedly, ten times or more. The chain has TRBV12-3 or TRBV12-4 and TRBJ1-1; D not resolved. The CDR3 contains 13 residues. The ends were cut back, 7 bases at V and 4 bases at J, with 13 bases in the middle. CDR3 amino acids: CASTLEESTEAFF. The CDR3 DNA reads TGTGCCAGCACCCTAGAAGAGAGCACTGAAGCTTTCTTT.

In this sample, this clonotype turned up a few times. This rearrangement joins TRBV12-3 or TRBV12-4 to TRBJ1-1, with D unclear. Trimming stripped 6 bases from V and 5 bases from J, with 13 bases between. The CDR3 has 13 residues. Here the CDR3 reads CASSPGPATEAFF. CDR3 nucleotide sequence: TGTGCCAGCAGCCCGGGCCCGGCGACTGAAGCTTTCTTT.

This chain uses TRBV30 with TRBJ2-5; D is possibly TRBD2 (5 bases). Trimming stripped 0 bases from V and 4 bases from J, with 9 bases between. Germline V gene data show CDR1 as GTSNPN and CDR2 as SVGIG (reference sequence). The CDR3 extends over 13 amino acids. The CDR3: CAWSVRAVETQYF. The DNA of the CDR3 is TGTGCCTGGAGTGTGAGGGCTGTAGAGACCCAGTACTTC.

Ten or more counts support this clonotype. The gene calls are TRBV7-9 and TRBJ2-7, with D hard to call. Germline CDR1 SEHNR, CDR2 FQNEAQ (reference sequence). This CDR3 comprises 15 residues. V gave up 2 bases and J gave up 0 bases, with 11 bases separating them. CDR3 region: CASSLSLSGSYEQYF. The CDR3 DNA follows: TGTGCCAGCAGCTTATCATTGTCAGGCTCCTACGAGCAGTACTTC.

This clonotype was seen repeatedly, ten times or more. V and J are TRBV7-8 and TRBJ2-3; no definite D call. The CDR3 is 15 amino acids. V was trimmed by 5 bases and J by 0 bases, leaving 12 bases between them. CDR1 is SGHVS, CDR2 FQNEAQ, per germline. The CDR3 coding sequence is TGTGCCAGCAGCCCCCGATGGTCTAGCACAGATACGCAGTATTTT. It encodes CASSPRWSSTDTQYF.

This clonotype was found many times. A junction boundary mismatches the germline segment, possibly from a read error. This chain's CDR3 is CASSFGQPYNSPLHF. The DNA of the CDR3 is TGTGCCAGCAGTTTTGGGCAGCCGTATAATTCGCCCCTCCACTTT. The chain links TRBV28 to TRBJ1-6, with D uncertain. The germline gives CDR1 MDHEN, CDR2 SYDVKM. This CDR3 spans 15 amino acids.

This clonotype was counted many times. V gene TRBV12-3 or TRBV12-4 combines with J gene TRBJ2-2; D perhaps matches TRBD1 (7 bases). Trimming shortened V by 6 bases and J by 5 bases, and 19 bases separated the two germline ends. This CDR3 contains 16 residues. The chain's CDR3 is CASSSGEGGLTGELFF. The CDR3 DNA reads as TGTGCCAGCAGCTCGGGAGAAGGGGGCCTTACCGGGGAGCTGTTTTTT.

J is TRBJ1-3 and V is TRBV14, with unresolved D. V dropped 2 bases and J dropped 7 bases, with 6 bases sitting between them. The CDR3 length is 12 residues. The germline V gene encodes CDR1 SGHDN and CDR2 FVKESK. The CDR3 is CASSQNMNTIYF. The CDR3 DNA sequence: TGTGCCAGCAGCCAAAATATGAACACCATATATTTT.

Many counts were recorded for this clonotype. V gene TRBV6-1 combines with J gene TRBJ1-5; D is uncertain. The germline CDR1 and CDR2 sequences are MNHNS and SASEGT. The germline V and J ends were trimmed by 3 bases and 6 bases, with 12 bases remaining between them. The CDR3 runs to 14 residues. The CDR3 DNA is TGTGCCAGCAGTGACCCAGGATATAGTCAGCCCCAGCATTTT. This codes for CASSDPGYSQPQHF.

This clonotype has at least ten counts. This chain uses TRBV28 with TRBJ2-2; 7 positions match TRBD1. The ends lost 7 bases at V and 6 bases at J; junction bases unmatched: 5. The germline gives CDR1 MDHEN, CDR2 SYDVKM. The CDR3 covers 13 residues. The CDR3 loop is CASTKTGPGELFF. Here the CDR3 DNA reads TGTGCCAGCACCAAGACAGGGCCCGGGGAGCTGTTTTTT.

This clonotype was observed at least ten times. This chain connects TRBV6-6 to TRBJ2-3, with D uncertain. Trimming removed 2 bases from V and 5 bases from J, with 8 bases in between. The CDR3 is made up of 13 amino acids. Germline CDR1 and CDR2: MNHNY and SVGAGI (reference sequence). The CDR3 reads CASSYPPEDTQYF. The CDR3 DNA is TGTGCCAGCAGTTACCCGCCCGAAGATACGCAGTATTTT.

This clonotype has just one count. This chain joins TRBV27 and TRBJ1-1; 11 bases line up with TRBD1. The germline V gene has CDR1 MNHEY and CDR2 SMNVEV (reference sequence). This CDR3 is built from 17 residues. V trimming: 3 bases; J trimming: 3 bases; junction bases outside the gene matches: 9. CDR3 protein: CASSFSGQGARDTEAFF. The CDR3 DNA follows: TGTGCCAGCAGTTTCTCCGGACAGGGGGCAAGGGACACTGAAGCTTTCTTT.

This chain joins TRBV6-1 and TRBJ2-7, with D perhaps matching TRBD1 (5 bases). This CDR3 is 14 amino acids long. Germline-derived CDR1 and CDR2 are MNHNS and SASEGT. The V and J ends lost 8 bases and 0 bases respectively, with 14 bases between them. Here the CDR3 reads CASSSTAYSYEQYF. CDR3 nucleotide sequence: TGTGCCAGCTCGTCGACAGCTTACTCCTACGAGCAGTACTTC.

Many counts were recorded for this clonotype. J is TRBJ2-6 and V is TRBV2; D is possibly TRBD2 (5 bases). V was pared by 5 bases and J by 0 bases, with 11 bases between. The CDR3 is 16 residues long. CDR1 is SNHLY and CDR2 is FYNNEI in the germline V gene. CDR3 sequence (DNA): TGTGCCAGCAGTTTTGGACTTGTCTCTGGGGCCAACGTCCTGACTTTC. Amino acid sequence: CASSFGLVSGANVLTF. The variable domain in full, completed from reference TRBV2 and TRBJ2-6, reads EPEVTQTPSHQVTQMGQEVILRCVPISNHLYFYWYRQILGQKVEFLVSFYNNEISEKSEIFDDQFSVERPDGSNFTLKIRSTKLEDSAMYFCASSFGLVSGANVLTFGAGSRLTVL.

In its sample, this clonotype was seen many times. This chain connects TRBV5-1 to TRBJ1-6, with 7 bases that match TRBD1. The germline V gene has CDR1 SGHRS and CDR2 YFSETQ. V dropped 3 bases and J dropped 8; count of bases not matched to a gene: 2. CDR3 size: 13 residues. Written as DNA, the CDR3 is TGCGCCAGCAGCTACGGGACAGATTCACCCCTCCACTTT. This gives the protein CASSYGTDSPLHF.

The chain employs TRBV27 and TRBJ1-5; no definite D call. Germline V gene lookup returns CDR1 MNHEY and CDR2 SMNVEV (reference sequence). CDR3 length: 14 residues. Trimming shortened V by 0 bases and J by 7 bases, and 10 bases separated the two germline ends. In DNA, the CDR3 is TGTGCCAGCAGTTTATCAAAAGGGAGACAGCCCCAGCATTTT. Protein: CASSLSKGRQPQHF.

In its sample, this clonotype was seen a few times. The genes are TRBV20-1 and TRBJ1-4; possible D gene TRBD1, 6 bases. This CDR3 spans 18 amino acids. The V end lost 2 bases, the J end lost 5 bases, and 24 bases lay between the germline ends. Germline V CDR1 and CDR2: DFQATT, SNEGSKA (reference sequence). CDR3 sequence: CSARRLPRGGLKNEKLFF. CDR3 coding DNA: TGCAGTGCTAGACGTTTGCCCCGGGGGGGCTTAAAAAATGAAAAACTGTTTTTT.

This clonotype appeared many times. This chain links TRBV29-1 with TRBJ2-2; TRBD1 agrees at 7 bases. CDR3 length: 16 residues. The germline gives CDR1 SQVTM, CDR2 ANQGSEA. Losses at the gene ends were 6 bases for V and 1 base for J; bases not matched to a gene: 11. In DNA form, the CDR3 reads TGCAGCGTCGAGACAGGGCCGAACCAGAACACCGGGGAGCTGTTTTTT. It translates to CSVETGPNQNTGELFF.